This is a list of T cell receptor beta chains from one sample in a study of CD4 and CD8 cells across lung adenocarcinoma regions. TCRdb reprocessed the PCR reads with MiXCR, giving one entry per CDR3 protein. Of about 25,000 distinct CDR3 sequences in the sample, around 53% were seen once. Sequenced sample: CD8+ T cells from the center of a lung tumor. These receptors came from a male donor with lung adenocarcinoma. The CD4 and CD8 labels of this study may be unreliable. CDR3s include the opening cysteine and the closing phenylalanine or tryptophan. The D gene is left open where the match is weak. The size field is filled for only some rows; it gives once, few, many or a size class.

clone size: once; J gene: TRBJ2-3; V gene: TRBV6-1; D gene: TRBD2; CDR3 protein: CVSGGAGGGVRDTQYF; CDR3 DNA: TGTGTCAGCGGGGGGGCCGGGGGCGGTGTTCGGGATACCCAGTATTTT
clone size: .; J gene: TRBJ2-4; V gene: TRBV6-1; D gene: .; CDR3 protein: CASSPDLAKNIQYF; CDR3 DNA: TGTGCCAGCAGTCCGGACCTAGCCAAAAACATTCAGTACTTC
clone size: .; J gene: TRBJ2-4; V gene: TRBV6-1; D gene: .; CDR3 protein: CASSASGLGAKDTQYF; CDR3 DNA: TGTGCCAGCAGCGCATCGGGCCTCGGAGCCAAAGATACTCAGTACTTC
clone size: .; J gene: TRBJ2-3; V gene: TRBV6-2/TRBV6-3; D gene: TRBD2; CDR3 protein: CASSPGLAGVDTQYF; CDR3 DNA: TGTGCCAGCAGTCCGGGACTAGCGGGAGTAGATACGCAGTATTTT
clone size: .; J gene: TRBJ2-7; V gene: TRBV6-1; D gene: TRBD2; CDR3 protein: CASSELPGGEYEQYF; CDR3 DNA: TGTGCCAGCAGTGAACTCCCGGGGGGAGAGTACGAGCAGTACTTC
clone size: many; J gene: TRBJ1-3; V gene: TRBV6-1; D gene: .; CDR3 protein: CASSEASTAGNTIYF; CDR3 DNA: TGTGCCAGCAGTGAAGCGTCAACGGCTGGAAACACCATATATTTT
clone size: few; J gene: TRBJ2-1; V gene: TRBV3-1; D gene: .; CDR3 protein: CASSQNAGTLGHEQFF; CDR3 DNA: TGTGCCAGCAGCCAAAACGCCGGGACTCTCGGCCATGAGCAGTTCTTC
clone size: .; J gene: TRBJ1-1; V gene: TRBV6-1; D gene: .; CDR3 protein: CASSGGVTEAFF; CDR3 DNA: TGTGCCAGCAGTGGGGGAGTGACGGAAGCTTTCTTT
clone size: few; J gene: TRBJ1-2; V gene: TRBV5-8; D gene: .; CDR3 protein: CASSFPSYGYTF; CDR3 DNA: TGTGCCAGCAGCTTCCCCAGTTACGGCTACACCTTC
clone size: .; J gene: TRBJ2-3; V gene: TRBV12-3/TRBV12-4; D gene: .; CDR3 protein: CASRRGTSTDTQYF; CDR3 DNA: TGTGCCAGCAGAAGAGGGACAAGCACAGATACGCAGTATTTT
clone size: .; J gene: TRBJ2-3; V gene: TRBV6-1; D gene: .; CDR3 protein: CASSEAGLSATDTQYF; CDR3 DNA: TGTGCCAGCAGTGAAGCGGGGCTGTCCGCCACAGATACTCAGTACTTT
clone size: .; J gene: TRBJ2-4; V gene: TRBV6-1; D gene: .; CDR3 protein: CASRARGGNNEQYF; CDR3 DNA: TGTGCCAGCAGGGCTCGCGGGGGCAACAATGAGCAGTACTTC
clone size: .; J gene: TRBJ2-3; V gene: TRBV10-2; D gene: TRBD2; CDR3 protein: CARGMSSGDTQYF; CDR3 DNA: TGCGCCAGGGGGATGTCTAGCGGAGATACGCAGTACTTT
clone size: .; J gene: TRBJ2-5; V gene: TRBV11-1; D gene: TRBD2; CDR3 protein: CASSLGGAGEQYF; CDR3 DNA: TGTGCCAGCAGCTTAGGAGGGGCGGGGGAGCAGTACTTC
clone size: .; J gene: TRBJ2-3; V gene: TRBV6-4; D gene: TRBD2; CDR3 protein: CASFKREGTGAQYF; CDR3 DNA: TGTGCCAGCTTTAAGCGGGAGGGCACCGGGGCGCAGTATTTT
clone size: once; J gene: TRBJ2-5; V gene: TRBV6-1; D gene: .; CDR3 protein: CASRGAGARDRDTQYF; CDR3 DNA: TGTGCCAGCAGGGGGGCCGGGGCACGTGACCGAGATACCCAGTACTTC
clone size: many; J gene: TRBJ2-7; V gene: TRBV15; D gene: .; CDR3 protein: CATSRERHLYEQYF; CDR3 DNA: TGTGCCACCAGCAGAGAGAGACACCTCTACGAGCAGTACTTC
clone size: .; J gene: TRBJ2-3; V gene: TRBV10-2; D gene: TRBD2; CDR3 protein: CGRVAGAGAKNTQYF; CDR3 DNA: TGCGGCCGCGTTGCGGGAGCGGGAGCCAAAAATACGCAGTATTTT
clone size: .; J gene: TRBJ2-6; V gene: TRBV6-1; D gene: TRBD1; CDR3 protein: CASETGLSGANVLTF; CDR3 DNA: TGTGCCAGCGAGACAGGGCTCTCTGGGGCCAACGTCCTGACTTTC
clone size: .; J gene: TRBJ2-3; V gene: TRBV27; D gene: .; CDR3 protein: CASTALAGKNTQYF; CDR3 DNA: TGTGCCAGCACGGCGCTAGCAGGCAAAAACACGCAGTACTTT
clone size: .; J gene: TRBJ2-7; V gene: TRBV6-5; D gene: TRBD1; CDR3 protein: CASSYSPGQGSEQYF; CDR3 DNA: TGTGCCAGCAGTTACTCACCGGGACAGGGATCCGAGCAGTACTTC
clone size: .; J gene: TRBJ2-4; V gene: TRBV10-1; D gene: .; CDR3 protein: CASSAWQWAKDMQYF; CDR3 DNA: TGCGCCAGCAGTGCGTGGCAGTGGGCTAAGGATATGCAGTACTTC
clone size: .; J gene: TRBJ2-7; V gene: TRBV3-1; D gene: TRBD2; CDR3 protein: CASSLKIGLAGVLYEQYF; CDR3 DNA: TGTGCCAGCAGCCTCAAAATCGGACTAGCGGGAGTCTTATACGAGCAGTACTTC
clone size: .; J gene: TRBJ2-3; V gene: TRBV27; D gene: .; CDR3 protein: CASSLYGRDQETQYF; CDR3 DNA: TGTGCCAGCAGTTTATATGGCCGCGACCAAGAGACGCAGTATTTT
clone size: .; J gene: TRBJ2-3; V gene: TRBV6-1; D gene: .; CDR3 protein: CASSSVRRATDTQYF; CDR3 DNA: TGTGCCAGCTCCTCAGTGCGGCGAGCGACAGATACGCAGTACTTT
clone size: few; J gene: TRBJ2-3; V gene: TRBV7-8; D gene: TRBD2; CDR3 protein: CASSLVLAGIADTQYF; CDR3 DNA: TGTGCCAGCAGCTTAGTGTTAGCGGGAATCGCAGATACGCAGTATTTT
clone size: .; J gene: TRBJ2-3; V gene: TRBV6-2/TRBV6-3; D gene: .; CDR3 protein: CASSYSSSLALSTDTQYF; CDR3 DNA: TGTGCCAGCAGTTACTCGTCATCGTTAGCCCTTAGCACAGATACGCAGTATTTT
clone size: many; J gene: TRBJ2-7; V gene: TRBV20-1; D gene: .; CDR3 protein: CSGLGPTSHEQYF; CDR3 DNA: TGCAGTGGCCTGGGACCGACATCCCACGAGCAGTACTTC
clone size: few; J gene: TRBJ2-2; V gene: TRBV5-1; D gene: .; CDR3 protein: CASSGLPGELFF; CDR3 DNA: TGCGCCTCATCAGGGTTACCCGGGGAGCTGTTTTTT
clone size: many; J gene: TRBJ2-5; V gene: TRBV27; D gene: .; CDR3 protein: CASSSLGTNQETQYF; CDR3 DNA: TGTGCCAGCAGTTCCCTTGGGACAAACCAAGAGACCCAGTACTTC
clone size: .; J gene: TRBJ2-5; V gene: TRBV9; D gene: .; CDR3 protein: CASSPSGVETQYF; CDR3 DNA: TGTGCCAGCAGCCCTTCGGGGGTGGAGACCCAGTACTTC